Below, 9 T cell receptor beta chains from the same sample are listed, as sequenced in a study of T cells after yellow fever vaccination. TCRdb called the 5' RACE reads again in MiXCR, with one record for every CDR3 protein. The sample has roughly 340,000 distinct CDR3 sequences, about 8.7% seen once. Sequenced material: PBMCs, taken on the day of the first yellow fever vaccination. The receptors shown here come from a man aged 18 to 29 who received the YFV17D yellow fever vaccine.

To note about this clonotype: A much larger clone lies one base from this, so it may be a read error. The V call is TRBV13, the J call TRBJ1-1; D is perhaps TRBD1 (5 bases). Germline V gene sequence: CDR1 PRHDT, CDR2 FYEKMQ (reference sequence). The CDR3 totals 14 residues. V lost 6 bases and J lost 0, with 11 bases in between. The CDR3 region has the DNA TGTGCCAGCAGAACCAGGGCCATGAACACTGAAGCTTTCTTT. Protein: CASRTRAMNTEAFF.

The CDR3 coding sequence is TGCAGTGCTAGGCCCTTGGGGTCCCCGAACACTGAAGCTTTCTTT. Its protein is CSARPLGSPNTEAFF. The J gene is TRBJ1-1, the V gene TRBV20-1; D is unclear. CDR3 length: 15 residues. Between the trimmed V and J ends, which lost 3 bases and 1 base, there was a span of 15 bases. Looked up from germline, CDR1 is DFQATT and CDR2 is SNEGSKA (reference sequence).

This clonotype has a count of ten or more. The rearrangement links TRBV12-3 or TRBV12-4 to TRBJ1-6; D is unclear. CDR3 length: 16 amino acids. V shed 3 bases and J shed 10 bases, with 19 bases lying between them. This CDR3 reads CASSLVGFHPTSPLHF. The CDR3 region has the DNA TGTGCCAGCAGTTTGGTCGGGTTTCATCCAACCTCACCCCTCCACTTT.

The chain has TRBV12-3 or TRBV12-4 and TRBJ2-7; D remains ambiguous. Trimming shortened V by 3 bases and J by 7 bases, and 13 bases separated the two germline ends. This CDR3 is 13 amino acids long. This CDR3 reads CASSFGRPVEQYF. The CDR3 bases are TGTGCCAGCAGTTTTGGCCGACCAGTAGAGCAGTACTTC.

The table lists this clonotype with a few counts. The J gene is TRBJ2-5, the V gene TRBV20-1; D is possibly TRBD1 or TRBD2 (5 bases each). Trimming took 2 bases from V and 5 from J, leaving 15 bases between them. From germline, CDR1 is DFQATT and CDR2 SNEGSKA (reference sequence). The CDR3 is 14 amino acids. This CDR3 is CSARPPWGGETQYF. CDR3 DNA: TGCAGTGCTAGACCCCCATGGGGCGGGGAGACCCAGTACTTC.

The chain combines TRBV11-2 with TRBJ2-3; D ambiguous. V gave up 5 bases and J gave up 6 bases, with 12 bases separating them. CDR1 and CDR2 (germline): SGHAT, FQNNGV. CDR3 length: 13 residues. The CDR3 DNA sequence: TGTGCCAGCAGCCTTTCGGATAGCGATACGCAGTATTTT. Its translation: CASSLSDSDTQYF.

This clonotype occurred many times. This chain joins TRBV5-1 and TRBJ1-5, with D possibly TRBD1 on 6 matching bases. Germline lookup yields CDR1 SGHRS and CDR2 YFSETQ. The germline V and J ends were trimmed by 4 bases and 2 bases, with 10 bases remaining between them. The CDR3 sequence is 14 residues long. The CDR3 nucleotides are TGCGCCAGCAGCCAGGGGTATGGCAATCAGCCCCAGCATTTT. Its protein product is CASSQGYGNQPQHF.

This clonotype was detected a few times. The V and J genes are TRBV12-3 or TRBV12-4 and TRBJ1-6; D is ambiguous. The CDR3 is 15 amino acids. Trimming removed 1 base at V and 10 bases at J, with 14 bases between. The CDR3 loop is CASSLGGLVDSPLHF. CDR3 nucleotide sequence: TGTGCCAGCAGTTTAGGAGGGCTTGTAGACTCACCCCTCCACTTT.

The gene calls are TRBV7-9 and TRBJ1-4; unclear D gene. V lost 4 bases, J lost 8 bases, and 11 bases lay in between. This CDR3 contains 13 residues. Germline lookup yields CDR1 SEHNR and CDR2 FQNEAQ (reference sequence). The CDR3 protein is CASSSPLEEKLFF. In nucleotides, the CDR3 is TGTGCCAGCAGCTCGCCACTGGAGGAAAAACTGTTTTTT.